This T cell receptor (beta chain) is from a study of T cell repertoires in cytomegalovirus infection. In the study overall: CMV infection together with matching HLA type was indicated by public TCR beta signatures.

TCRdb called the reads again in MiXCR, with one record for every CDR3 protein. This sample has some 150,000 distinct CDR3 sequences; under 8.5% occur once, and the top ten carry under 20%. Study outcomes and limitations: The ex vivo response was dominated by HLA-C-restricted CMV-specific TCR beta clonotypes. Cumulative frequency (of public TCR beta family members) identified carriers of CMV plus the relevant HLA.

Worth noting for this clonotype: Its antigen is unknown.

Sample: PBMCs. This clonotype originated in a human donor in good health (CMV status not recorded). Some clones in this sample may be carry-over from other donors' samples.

The CDR3 loop is CASRETGTGNQPQHF. CDR3 in DNA: TGTGCCAGCAGGGAGACCGGGACAGGCAATCAGCCCCAGCATTTT. The V call is TRBV6-2 or TRBV6-3, the J call TRBJ1-5, with 7 bases identical to TRBD1. The CDR3 length is 15 residues. Unmatched junction bases numbered 7, after V lost 6 bases and J lost 2 bases. CDR1 and CDR2 (germline): MNHEY, SVGEGT.